The 18 T cell receptor beta chains reported below all come from one sample, sequenced in a study of STAT5B mutations in CD4+ large granular lymphocyte leukemia. Sequencing was performed with immunoSEQ multiplex PCR; in TCRdb, only in-frame clones are kept and a portion is missing. The data hold about 30,000 clones, with under 80% observed a single time. Sample: CD4+ T cells from blood buffy coats. These receptors came from a human donor in good health.

The chain couples TRBV29-1 to TRBJ2-3; 8 bases line up with TRBD2. CDR1 and CDR2 from the germline V gene are SQVTM and ANQGSEA. The CDR3 spans 15 residues. J lost 1 base, V lost 2 bases, and 5 bases had no gene match. The CDR3 sequence: CSVELLAGRTDTQYF. The CDR3, as DNA: TGCAGCGTTGAACTTTTAGCGGGGCGCACAGATACGCAGTATTTT.

The chain links TRBV19 to TRBJ2-1; D assignment may be TRBD1 or TRBD2 (5 bases each). The CDR3 runs 16 residues. Germline V gene lookup returns CDR1 LNHDA and CDR2 SQIVND (reference sequence). V was trimmed by 6 bases and J by 9 bases, leaving 24 bases between them. The CDR3 reads CASRPLERVGEGEQFF. The CDR3 coding sequence is TGTGCCAGTAGACCCCTTGAAAGGGTGGGGGAAGGTGAGCAGTTCTTC. The entire variable domain, with the rest obtained from reference TRBV19 and TRBJ2-1, is as follows: DGGITQSPKYLFRKEGQNVTLSCEQNLNHDAMYWYRQDPGQGLRLIYYSQIVNDFQKGDIAEGYSVSREKKESFPLTVTSAQKNPTAFYLCASRPLERVGEGEQFFGPGTRLTVL.

The chain is built from TRBV28 and TRBJ1-2, with D tentatively TRBD1 (5 bases). The CDR3 spans 13 residues. V lost 5 bases, J lost 8 bases, and 15 bases lay in between. Germline CDR1 MDHEN, CDR2 SYDVKM. The CDR3 region has the DNA TGTGCCAGCAGTCCCGGGACCCTCTTCGGCTACACCTTC. This gives the protein CASSPGTLFGYTF.

The V gene is TRBV15, the J gene TRBJ1-1, with D perhaps TRBD1 (6 bases). V lost 4 bases to trimming and J lost 4 bases, with 13 bases between them. CDR1 is LNHNV, CDR2 YYDKDF, per germline (reference sequence). The CDR3 covers 14 residues. CDR3 region: CATSTPDRSTEAFF. CDR3 bases: TGTGCCACCAGCACGCCCGACAGGTCCACTGAAGCTTTCTTT. Drawing the rest from reference TRBV15 and TRBJ1-1, the complete variable domain is DAMVIQNPRYQVTQFGKPVTLSCSQTLNHNVMYWYQQKSSQAPKLLFHYYDKDFNNEADTPDNFQSRRPNTSFCFLDIRSPGLGDTAMYLCATSTPDRSTEAFFGQGTRLTVV.

The gene calls are TRBV19 and TRBJ1-5; maybe TRBD1 (5 bases). Germline values: CDR1 LNHDA, CDR2 SQIVND (reference sequence). V was cut by 2 bases and J by 3 bases, with 11 bases left in between. The CDR3 consists of 15 residues. Here the CDR3 reads CASSIMQGPNQPQHF. CDR3 in DNA: TGTGCCAGTAGTATAATGCAGGGACCCAATCAGCCCCAGCATTTT.

The chain is built from TRBV7-9 and TRBJ1-1; TRBD1 agrees at 8 bases. Germline trimming cut 5 bases from V and 5 bases from J; bases unmatched to any gene: 7. CDR1 is SEHNR and CDR2 is FQNEAQ in the germline V gene (reference sequence). The length of the CDR3 is 14 residues. The CDR3: CASSRTGLTTEAFF. CDR3 bases: TGTGCCAGCAGCCGGACAGGGTTAACGACTGAAGCTTTCTTT.

The CDR3, as DNA: TGTGCCAGCAGCTTAGCCCTGACAGGATTCACAGATACGCAGTATTTT. Its translation: CASSLALTGFTDTQYF. The rearrangement joins TRBV11-2 to TRBJ2-3; the D gene is possibly TRBD1 (6 bases). CDR3 length: 16 residues. Germline assignment: CDR1 SGHAT and CDR2 FQNNGV. V lost 1 base, J lost 2 bases, and 13 bases lay in between.

J is TRBJ2-1 and V is TRBV7-2; D possibly uses TRBD1 or TRBD2 (5 bases each). The V end was cut by 7 bases, the J end by 13 bases, with 17 bases between. The CDR3 contains 12 residues. Germline CDR1 reads SGHTA; CDR2 reads FQGNSA. DNA for the CDR3: TGTGCCAGCACCGTAGGCCGGGACCACCAGTTCTTC. Amino acids: CASTVGRDHQFF.

The V and J genes are TRBV7-3 and TRBJ2-3; D ambiguous. The germline V gene encodes CDR1 SGHTA and CDR2 FQGTGA. V shed 1 base and J shed 5 bases, with 10 bases lying between them. CDR3 length: 14 residues. The chain's CDR3 is CASSLNPGLDTQYF. The CDR3 DNA is TGTGCCAGCAGCTTAAACCCGGGCCTAGATACGCAGTATTTT.

The rearrangement joins TRBV7-2 to TRBJ2-7, with D possibly being TRBD1 (7 bases). V dropped 5 bases and J dropped 0 bases, with 14 bases sitting between them. The CDR3 covers 15 residues. From germline, CDR1 is SGHTA and CDR2 FQGNSA. The CDR3 sequence is CASSPTGRSSYEQYF. In DNA, the CDR3 is TGTGCCAGCAGCCCGACAGGGAGGAGCTCCTACGAGCAGTACTTC. Using reference TRBV7-2 and TRBJ2-7 for the parts outside the CDR3, the full variable domain is GAGVSQSPSNKVTEKGKDVELRCDPISGHTALYWYRQSLGQGLEFLIYFQGNSAPDKSGLPSDRFSAERTGGSVSTLTIQRTQQEDSAVYLCASSPTGRSSYEQYFGPGTRLTVT.

This clone showed up just a few times. V gene TRBV5-1 combines with J gene TRBJ1-1; D call uncertain. V was trimmed by 2 bases and J by 3 bases, leaving 8 bases between them. The CDR3 totals 13 residues. CDR1 and CDR2 from the germline V gene are SGHRS and YFSETQ. CDR3 DNA sequence: TGCGCCAGCAGCTTTACGACGGACACTGAAGCTTTCTTT. Translation: CASSFTTDTEAFF.

CDR3 region: CSVAPFNSGANVLTF. In DNA, the CDR3 is TGCAGCGTGGCCCCGTTTAACTCTGGGGCCAACGTCCTGACTTTC. The chain recombines TRBV29-1 with TRBJ2-6; no reliable D call. V was shortened by 6 bases and J by 0 bases, with 12 bases between the two germline ends. This CDR3 region has 15 residues. Germline CDR1 is SQVTM and CDR2 is ANQGSEA.

The chain has TRBV6-1 and TRBJ2-3, with TRBD2 matching over 9 bases. The V and J ends lost 0 bases and 4 bases, in that order; junction bases with no gene match: 8. This CDR3 is 17 amino acids long. Germline assignment: CDR1 MNHNS and CDR2 SASEGT. CDR3 DNA: TGTGCCAGCAGTGAAGCTAAGCGGGGGGTCCGGGCAGATACGCAGTATTTT. Protein product: CASSEAKRGVRADTQYF.

The genes are TRBV11-2 and TRBJ1-6; D might be TRBD1 (5 bases). The V gene's germline CDR1 is SGHAT and CDR2 FQNNGV. V lost 2 bases and J 5 bases, leaving 13 bases between the germline ends. The CDR3 loop spans 16 amino acids. The CDR3 spells CASSLRPRGNNSPLHF. The CDR3 DNA reads as TGTGCCAGCAGCTTAAGACCTAGGGGTAATAATTCACCCCTCCACTTT.

V and J are TRBV4-3 and TRBJ1-3; D remains unclear. Looked up from germline, CDR1 is LGHNA and CDR2 is YSLEER. The V gene lost 0 bases and the J gene lost 0 bases, with 15 bases spanning the gap. The CDR3 has 18 amino acids. DNA for the CDR3: TGCGCCAGCAGCCAAGATATTTTTGTCGGTTACTCTGGAAACACCATATATTTT. Residues: CASSQDIFVGYSGNTIYF.

This clone occurred a few times. The genes are TRBV30 and TRBJ1-2; 10 nucleotides match TRBD1. CDR1 and CDR2 from the germline V gene are GTSNPN and SVGIG (reference sequence). J was trimmed by 7 bases and V by 1 base; bases with no gene match: 9. This CDR3 is built from 15 residues. CDR3 sequence: CAWSARDRGRVGYTF. The CDR3 DNA follows: TGTGCCTGGAGTGCCCGGGACAGGGGCCGGGTTGGCTACACCTTC.

This clone showed up just a few times. The rearrangement links TRBV28 to TRBJ1-1; D remains unclear. CDR3 size: 13 residues. V was cut by 5 bases and J by 1 base, with 8 bases left in between. Looked up from germline, CDR1 is MDHEN and CDR2 is SYDVKM. The CDR3 bases are TGTGCCAGCAGTCAACAGAGGAACACTGAAGCTTTCTTT. Its protein is CASSQQRNTEAFF.

This clone was seen more than once but under ten times. This sequence joins TRBV27 and TRBJ1-1, with TRBD1 matching 7 bases. This CDR3 spans 14 amino acids. After removal of 4 bases from V and 2 bases from J, the junction contained 4 bases not matched to a gene. Germline V gene data show CDR1 as MNHEY and CDR2 as SMNVEV (reference sequence). The CDR3 DNA is TGTGCCAGCAGTTCCAGACAGGGCAACACTGAAGCTTTCTTT. Residues: CASSSRQGNTEAFF.